One and the same sample provided the 23 T cell receptor beta chains below, sequenced in a study of identical twins. TCRdb called the 5' RACE reads again in MiXCR, with one record for every CDR3 protein. The data hold roughly 200,000 distinct CDR3 sequences, with more than 15% observed a single time. This sample also belongs to another study, concerning T cells expressing NK-cell markers.

Sequenced input: CD8+ T cells sorted from blood. These receptors all stem from a young woman in good health.

The table lists this clonotype with a few counts. V usage is TRBV10-3 and J usage is TRBJ2-7; D may correspond to TRBD1 or TRBD2 (5 bases each). Germline CDR1 reads ENHRY; CDR2 reads SYGVKD. This CDR3 is 12 amino acids long. Trimming cost V 11 bases and J 3 bases, with 14 bases left between them. The CDR3 DNA is TGTGCCTACGGGACCTCATTCTACGAGCAGTACTTC. Protein sequence: CAYGTSFYEQYF.

This clonotype was recorded a few times. The chain couples TRBV9 to TRBJ1-1, with a tentative D call TRBD1 (5 bases). V was trimmed by 3 bases and J by 3 bases, leaving 15 bases between them. This CDR3 contains 15 residues. Germline-derived CDR1 and CDR2 are SGDLS and YYNGEE. CDR3 loop: CASSARRRGDTEAFF. The CDR3 DNA reads TGTGCCAGCAGCGCCCGCAGGAGGGGTGACACTGAAGCTTTCTTT.

This clonotype was detected a few times. The J gene is TRBJ2-5, the V gene TRBV6-1, with 10 bases that match TRBD2. This CDR3 has 16 amino acids. CDR1 is MNHNS, CDR2 SASEGT, per germline. Unmatched junction bases numbered 12, after V lost 6 bases and J lost 5 bases. The DNA for the CDR3 is TGTGCCAGCAGAACGAAGCTAGCGGGGGATGACGAGACCCAGTACTTC. Translated: CASRTKLAGDDETQYF.

This clonotype showed up just a few times. V is TRBV6-4 and J is TRBJ2-3; 11 bases are shared with TRBD1. The CDR3 is 12 residues long. The germline gives CDR1 MRHNA, CDR2 SNTAGT. V trimming: 6 bases; J trimming: 11 bases; junction bases outside the gene matches: 4. The CDR3 protein is CASSGTGGVQYF. The DNA for the CDR3 is TGTGCCAGCAGCGGGACAGGGGGAGTGCAGTATTTT.

This clonotype was seen more than once but under ten times. The V call is TRBV20-1, the J call TRBJ2-5, with D unresolved. This CDR3 spans 12 amino acids. V lost 7 bases and J lost 2, with 11 bases in between. Germline V gives CDR1 DFQATT, CDR2 SNEGSKA (reference sequence). The CDR3 bases are TGCAGTGATAAGCGCGTACAAGAGACCCAGTACTTC. Amino acid sequence: CSDKRVQETQYF.

This clonotype has more than one count but fewer than ten. This sequence joins TRBV7-8 and TRBJ2-7; 7 bases line up with TRBD2. CDR1 SGHVS and CDR2 FQNEAQ come from the germline V gene. There are 14 residues in the CDR3. V trimming: 2 bases; J trimming: 7 bases; junction bases outside the gene matches: 8. CDR3 amino acids: CASSLQWDYHEQYF. The DNA for the CDR3 is TGTGCCAGCAGCTTACAATGGGACTACCATGAGCAGTACTTC.

This rearrangement joins TRBV20-1 to TRBJ2-1; D might be TRBD2 (5 bases). The V end was cut by 2 bases, the J end by 0 bases, with 17 bases between. The CDR3 is 17 amino acids. Per germline, CDR1 DFQATT and CDR2 SNEGSKA (reference sequence). The CDR3 nucleotides read TGCAGTGCTAGACCACGTCGGACGGGAAGCTCCTACAATGAGCAGTTCTTC. This sequence encodes CSARPRRTGSSYNEQFF.

The sample holds a few counts of this clonotype. This chain links TRBV6-1 with TRBJ1-4, with unresolved D. The V end was cut by 0 bases, the J end by 0 bases, with 14 bases between. The CDR3 extends over 18 amino acids. The V gene's germline CDR1 is MNHNS and CDR2 SASEGT. The CDR3 DNA follows: TGTGCCAGCAGTGAAGCAGCCACCGGATTGGCAACTAATGAAAAACTGTTTTTT. Residues: CASSEAATGLATNEKLFF.

The chain joins TRBV20-1 to TRBJ2-5; 7 bases are shared with TRBD2. Per the germline V gene, CDR1 is DFQATT and CDR2 is SNEGSKA (reference sequence). With 1 base clipped from V and 4 bases from J, the junction kept 3 bases outside the gene matches. The CDR3 has 13 amino acids. The CDR3 spells CSARVERGETQYF. In DNA, the CDR3 is TGCAGTGCTAGAGTTGAGCGGGGAGAGACCCAGTACTTC.

The chain employs TRBV7-9 and TRBJ2-1; TRBD1 is a possible D gene (6 bases). This CDR3 has 16 residues. Germline V gene data show CDR1 as SEHNR and CDR2 as FQNEAQ (reference sequence). Deletions cut 8 bases from V and 6 bases from J, with 23 bases between. The CDR3 spells CASAPPRGLLSNEQFF. For the CDR3, the DNA is TGTGCCAGCGCGCCCCCCAGGGGATTACTCTCCAATGAGCAGTTCTTC.

The chain recombines TRBV12-5 with TRBJ2-5; D remains ambiguous. Per germline, CDR1 LGHNT and CDR2 FRNRAP. Trimming removed 6 bases from V and 5 bases from J, with 10 bases in between. The CDR3 extends over 12 amino acids. The CDR3 DNA reads TGTGCTAGTGGCTGGGTAGGGGAGACCCAGTACTTC. Protein: CASGWVGETQYF.

The J gene is TRBJ2-3, the V gene TRBV29-1; no definite D call. The CDR3 sequence is 14 residues long. Trimming shortened V by 4 bases and J by 1 base, and 12 bases separated the two germline ends. Germline assignment: CDR1 SQVTM and CDR2 ANQGSEA. The CDR3 DNA reads TGCAGCGTTGGCCTGGGCTTCGGCACAGATACGCAGTATTTT. Protein product: CSVGLGFGTDTQYF.

The chain combines TRBV7-9 with TRBJ2-1, with 9 bases aligning to TRBD1. The J segment lost 8 bases and the V segment lost 4 bases, leaving 9 bases of the junction unmatched. Germline assignment: CDR1 SEHNR and CDR2 FQNEAQ (reference sequence). This CDR3 is built from 15 residues. The CDR3 DNA is TGTGCCAGCAGCTCCCCCCGGGACAGGGACCATGAGCAGTTCTTC. Protein product: CASSSPRDRDHEQFF.

The rearrangement uses TRBV12-3 or TRBV12-4 and TRBJ2-5, with 8 bases aligning to TRBD1. V was clipped by 6 bases and J by 5 bases; unmatched bases: 8. The CDR3 is 14 residues long. CDR3 residues: CASSLDRGRETQYF. CDR3 coding DNA: TGTGCCAGCAGCCTCGACAGGGGTCGGGAGACCCAGTACTTC.

This clonotype was picked up many times. The J gene is TRBJ1-1, the V gene TRBV25-1, with D hard to call. Trimming took off 7 bases at V and 6 bases at J, with 9 bases between the two ends. Germline loops: CDR1 MGHDK, CDR2 SYGVNS. CDR3 length equals 11 residues. In nucleotides, the CDR3 is TGTGCCAGCAAAGTAGGGTCTGAAGCTTTCTTT. It translates to CASKVGSEAFF.

This chain connects TRBV7-6 to TRBJ1-4; TRBD1 agrees at 9 bases. The CDR3 contains 14 residues. The junction had 9 bases not matched to a gene; V was cut back by 8 bases and J by 8 bases. Germline-derived CDR1 and CDR2 are SGHVS and FNYEAQ. In nucleotides, the CDR3 is TGTGCCAGCGGTGTACAGGGGGCTTGGGAAAAACTGTTTTTT. As protein: CASGVQGAWEKLFF.

At least ten counts were recorded for this clonotype. The V call is TRBV11-3, the J call TRBJ2-1; D unresolved. Trimming stripped 5 bases from V and 0 bases from J, with 11 bases between. Germline-derived CDR1 and CDR2 are SGHNT and YENEEA. CDR3 length: 15 residues. The CDR3 nucleotides are TGTGCCAGCAGCCCCTTTGCCAGCTCCTACAATGAGCAGTTCTTC. Amino acid sequence: CASSPFASSYNEQFF.

This clonotype has a handful of counts. The V call is TRBV12-3 or TRBV12-4, the J call TRBJ2-7; 10 bases align to TRBD2. This CDR3 is 15 amino acids long. The V gene end was trimmed by 5 bases and the J gene end by 3 bases; junction bases not matched to a gene: 7. CDR3 residues: CASSPTGLASYEQYF. CDR3 nucleotides: TGTGCCAGCAGTCCGACGGGACTAGCGAGCTACGAGCAGTACTTC.

This clonotype was seen only a few times. J is TRBJ2-3 and V is TRBV27; the D gene is possibly TRBD1 (6 bases). CDR1 and CDR2 from the germline V gene are MNHEY and SMNVEV (reference sequence). This CDR3 has 13 residues. Trimming pared 6 bases from V and 4 bases from J, leaving 11 bases between. The DNA of the CDR3 is TGTGCCAGCAGAGATGGGGGCCCAGATACGCAGTATTTT. It yields the protein CASRDGGPDTQYF.

V usage is TRBV7-9 and J usage is TRBJ2-3, with D perhaps TRBD2 (6 bases). Deletions cut 5 bases from V and 4 bases from J, with 13 bases between. The CDR3 has 14 residues. Germline V gives CDR1 SEHNR, CDR2 FQNEAQ (reference sequence). CDR3 nucleotide sequence: TGTGCCAGCAGCCCTAGACTAGGCCCAGATACGCAGTATTTT. Encoded protein: CASSPRLGPDTQYF.

The V and J genes are TRBV11-2 and TRBJ2-3; no definite D call. Germline CDR1 reads SGHAT; CDR2 reads FQNNGV. The CDR3 length is 12 residues. Trimming removed 2 bases at V and 14 bases at J, with 14 bases between. CDR3 in DNA: TGTGCCAGCAGCTTATCAAGGGCCCGGTGGTATTTT. This encodes CASSLSRARWYF.

The V gene is TRBV7-9, the J gene TRBJ2-7, with TRBD2 identical over 10 bases. This CDR3 spans 16 amino acids. The germline V gene has CDR1 SEHNR and CDR2 FQNEAQ (reference sequence). Germline trimming cut 3 bases from V and 2 bases from J; bases unmatched to any gene: 7. The CDR3 DNA sequence: TGTGCCAGCAGCTTTCCCGAGCGGGAGGGTACCTACGAGCAGTACTTC. Translation: CASSFPEREGTYEQYF.

This clonotype was found a few times. The genes are TRBV27 and TRBJ2-5, with 9 bases that match TRBD2. The length of the CDR3 is 18 residues. From germline, CDR1 is MNHEY and CDR2 SMNVEV (reference sequence). Trimming cost V 6 bases and J 1 base; bases outside gene matches: 15. Here the CDR3 reads CASSPLGGQAGGQETQYF. CDR3 bases: TGTGCCAGCAGCCCCCTAGGGGGGCAAGCGGGAGGCCAAGAGACCCAGTACTTC.